This T cell receptor (beta chain) was captured by sequencing in a study of T cell repertoires in cytomegalovirus infection. Findings of the study overall: HLA-C-restricted CMV-specific TCR beta clonotypes prevailed in the ex vivo response.

This clonotype was seen a few times. Its antigen is currently unknown. Germline values: CDR1 MNHEY, CDR2 SVGEGT. This CDR3 has 13 residues. The V and J ends lost 8 bases and 0 bases respectively, with 7 bases between them. Using its own MiXCR run on the reads, TCRdb lists one record per CDR3 protein. The sample contains 400,000 or so distinct CDR3 sequences, 15% to 20% of which appear only once. The chain couples TRBV6-2 or TRBV6-3 to TRBJ2-2; tentative D call: TRBD1 (5 bases). This clonotype was sampled from a human donor in good health (CMV status not recorded). Some clones in this sample may be carry-over from other donors' samples. The source material was PBMCs. CDR3 nucleotide sequence: TGTGCCAGCGAGACAGCGAACACCGGGGAGCTGTTTTTT. Amino acids: CASETANTGELFF.